These T cell receptor beta chains were read from a single sample in a study of cytomegalovirus exposure and HLA in healthy donors. Sequencing was performed with immunoSEQ multiplex PCR; in TCRdb, only in-frame clones are kept and a portion is missing. The sample includes 55,000 to 75,000 clones, over 85% of them seen just once. Sequencing was carried out using PBMCs. The receptors stem from a man between 18 and 29 years old in good health and CMV-seropositive. Both conserved end residues are part of each CDR3. Fields, in order: D gene, J gene, V gene, clone size, CDR3 DNA, CDR3 protein. D genes are given only for firm matches. Not all rows give a size; the values are once, few, many and, for expanded clones, a class.

D: TRBD1; J: TRBJ2-1; V: TRBV9; size: few; DNA: TGTGCCAGCAGCCCCAGGACAGGGGAACGGCTCGGCTACAATGAGCAGTTCTTC; CDR3: CASSPRTGERLGYNEQFF
D: -; J: TRBJ2-3; V: TRBV4-2; size: -; DNA: TGTGCCAGCAGCCCGCCACTTAATACAGATACGCAGTATTTT; CDR3: CASSPPLNTDTQYF
D: -; J: TRBJ2-3; V: TRBV14; size: -; DNA: TGTGCCAGCAGTCTAGCGTACCGCACAGATACGCAGTATTTT; CDR3: CASSLAYRTDTQYF
D: TRBD1; J: TRBJ2-5; V: TRBV28; size: -; DNA: TGTGCCAGCAGTCTGGACAGGGCTCAAGAGACCCAGTACTTC; CDR3: CASSLDRAQETQYF
D: TRBD1; J: TRBJ1-3; V: TRBV11-2; size: -; DNA: TGTGCCAGCAGCTTTTTTGGGACAGGGGGAAACACCATATATTTT; CDR3: CASSFFGTGGNTIYF
D: -; J: TRBJ1-6; V: TRBV30; size: -; DNA: TGTGCCTGGAGTCGAATTGGCCAATCCAATTCACCCCTCCACTTT; CDR3: CAWSRIGQSNSPLHF
D: -; J: TRBJ1-2; V: TRBV12-5; size: -; DNA: TGTGCTAGTGGTTTGGTACTCAAGATACTAGAGAGTGGCTACACCTTC; CDR3: CASGLVLKILESGYTF
D: -; J: TRBJ1-5; V: TRBV18; size: -; DNA: TGTGCCAGCTCACCACGGGGGGGCCAGGGGACTTCGGGCAATCAGCCCCAGCATTTT; CDR3: CASSPRGGQGTSGNQPQHF
D: -; J: TRBJ1-1; V: TRBV28; size: -; DNA: TGTGCCAGCAGGCGACCCCAGGGGACTGAAGCTTTCTTT; CDR3: CASRRPQGTEAFF
D: -; J: TRBJ2-7; V: TRBV6-6; size: -; DNA: TGTGCCAGCAGACGACAGGCTGGTACCTCCTACGAGCAGTACTTC; CDR3: CASRRQAGTSYEQYF
D: -; J: TRBJ1-6; V: TRBV9; size: -; DNA: TGTGCCAGCAGCGTACAGGGGTCGGGTGATTCACCCCTCCACTTT; CDR3: CASSVQGSGDSPLHF
D: -; J: TRBJ1-2; V: TRBV2; size: -; DNA: TGTGCCAGCATTGGGACAATAGGTTCCGGCTACACCTTC; CDR3: CASIGTIGSGYTF
D: -; J: TRBJ2-7; V: TRBV18; size: -; DNA: TGTGCCAGCTCATCTCCGACGGGGGACTACGAGCAGTACTTC; CDR3: CASSSPTGDYEQYF
D: -; J: TRBJ1-1; V: TRBV29-1; size: -; DNA: TGCAGCGTGGCCCTTCTGGACTTCATGAACACTGAAGCTTTCTTT; CDR3: CSVALLDFMNTEAFF